Each of the 2 T cell receptor beta chains below was sequenced from the same sample in a study of blood T cell repertoires in COVID-19. Assay: immunoSEQ multiplex PCR; the TCRdb copy retains only in-frame clones and omits some. The data show just over 150,000 clones, approximately 82% seen once. The sequencing input was peripheral blood. The receptor source for this set is a woman older than 75 with acute or convalescent COVID-19.

The CDR3 protein is CASSIASGLPLSSYNEQFF. The CDR3 DNA is TGTGCCAGTAGTATAGCCTCGGGACTTCCTCTAAGCTCCTACAATGAGCAGTTCTTC. J is TRBJ2-1 and V is TRBV19; D is possibly TRBD2 (6 bases). The length of the CDR3 is 19 residues. With 1 base removed from V and 0 bases from J, the gap between germline ends came to 19 bases. Per the germline V gene, CDR1 is LNHDA and CDR2 is SQIVND (reference sequence).

V gene TRBV10-3 combines with J gene TRBJ2-2, with a tentative D call TRBD2 (5 bases). Trimming removed 3 bases at V and 4 bases at J, with 12 bases between. CDR1 ENHRY and CDR2 SYGVKD come from the germline V gene. The CDR3 loop spans 15 amino acids. The CDR3 DNA is TGTGCCATCAGTGATCCTAGCCGGGGCACCGGGGAGCTGTTTTTT. Residues: CAISDPSRGTGELFF.